This entry lists 22 T cell receptor beta chains sequenced from one sample in a study of blood T cells in healthy people across ages. For the second PCR, which ran for 7 to 11 cycles, a sample-barcoded 5' primer and a J-beta primer mix were used. TCRdb used MiXCR to reprocess the 5' RACE reads, holding one entry per CDR3 protein. The data contain 980,000 or so distinct CDR3 sequences, around 48% of them seen just once; the ten biggest clones take up around an eighth. Sequenced: blood. The source is a young man in good health.

At least ten counts were recorded for this clonotype. J is TRBJ1-2 and V is TRBV12-3 or TRBV12-4; D perhaps matches TRBD1 (5 bases). Trimming stripped 5 bases from V and 3 bases from J, with 10 bases between. This CDR3 comprises 13 residues. Here the CDR3 reads CASSQGVDYGYTF. The DNA of the CDR3 is TGTGCCAGCAGTCAAGGGGTGGACTATGGCTACACCTTC.

The gene calls are TRBV6-2 or TRBV6-3 and TRBJ2-1, with TRBD2 identical over 14 bases. Germline V gives CDR1 MNHEY, CDR2 SVGEGT. CDR3 length: 16 residues. Trimming removed 4 bases from V and 5 bases from J; junction bases left unmatched: 4. The CDR3 reads CASSSGTSGGHNEQFF. Written as DNA, the CDR3 is TGTGCCAGCAGTTCCGGGACTAGCGGGGGCCACAATGAGCAGTTCTTC.

This clonotype occurred a few times. In nucleotides, the CDR3 is TGTGCCAGCAGTTTATCAGCGGGGATCACCTACGAGCAGTACTTC. Its translation: CASSLSAGITYEQYF. The chain employs TRBV28 and TRBJ2-7, with 7 bases lining up with TRBD2. V shed 1 base, J shed 2 bases, and the junction held 5 bases outside the gene matches. In germline, CDR1 is MDHEN, CDR2 SYDVKM. The length of the CDR3 is 15 residues.

The chain's CDR3 is CASTISDTGVFYEQYF. As DNA, the CDR3 is TGTGCCAGCACCATCTCCGACACCGGGGTTTTCTACGAGCAGTACTTC. This chain links TRBV11-1 with TRBJ2-7; a weak D match, TRBD2 (5 bases). The CDR3 covers 16 residues. Looked up from germline, CDR1 is SGHAT and CDR2 is FQDESV (reference sequence). Trimming took 7 bases from V and 3 from J, leaving 22 bases between them. The complete variable domain, with remaining parts taken from reference TRBV11-1 and TRBJ2-7, reads EAEVAQSPRYKITEKSQAVAFWCDPISGHATLYWYRQILGQGPELLVQFQDESVVDDSQLPKDRFSAERLKGVDSTLKIQPAELGDSAMYLCASTISDTGVFYEQYFGPGTRLTVT.

The chain couples TRBV28 to TRBJ1-2; D remains unclear. CDR3 size: 12 residues. CDR1 is MDHEN, CDR2 SYDVKM, per germline. V shed 4 bases and J shed 2 bases, with 5 bases lying between them. The CDR3 bases are TGTGCCAGCAGTTACGTCAACTATGGCTACACCTTC. It encodes CASSYVNYGYTF.

This chain links TRBV21-1 with TRBJ2-1; the table's D call of TRBD1 was not tested on the DNA. TRBV21-1 is annotated as a pseudogene. This CDR3 region has 17 residues. In DNA form, the CDR3 reads TGTGCCAGCAGCAAAGCGTCCCGGACAGGGGACCTCAATGAGCAGTTCTTC. Protein: CASSKASRTGDLNEQFF.

This clonotype was counted between two and nine times. CDR3 region: CASSNGQGRYEQYF. The CDR3 nucleotides read TGTGCCAGCAGTAATGGACAGGGGCGCTACGAGCAGTACTTC. The rearrangement uses TRBV6-6 and TRBJ2-7; 9 bases agree with TRBD1. The V gene's germline CDR1 is MNHNY and CDR2 SVGAGI (reference sequence). This CDR3 region has 14 residues. The V and J ends lost 5 bases and 3 bases, in that order; junction bases with no gene match: 5.

This clonotype was counted only a few times. The chain has TRBV5-1 and TRBJ2-6; D not resolved. CDR3 length equals 16 residues. Germline V lookup: CDR1 SGHRS, CDR2 YFSETQ. Trimming removed 2 bases at V and 3 bases at J, with 12 bases between. The CDR3, as DNA: TGCGCCAGCAGCTTTGCAGGATTAAATGGGGCCAACGTCCTGACTTTC. Protein product: CASSFAGLNGANVLTF.

This clonotype was counted a few times. V and J are TRBV4-2 and TRBJ1-4, with D unclear. The CDR3 covers 17 residues. The V end was cut by 1 base, the J end by 0 bases, with 12 bases between. From germline, CDR1 is LGHNA and CDR2 YNFKEQ. This chain's CDR3 is CASSQVPEPATNEKLFF. CDR3 DNA: TGTGCCAGCAGCCAAGTTCCGGAACCCGCAACTAATGAAAAACTGTTTTTT.

This chain uses TRBV11-2 with TRBJ2-5; 8 nucleotides align to TRBD2. From germline, CDR1 is SGHAT and CDR2 FQNNGV. This CDR3 is 16 amino acids long. The J segment lost 2 bases and the V segment lost 1 base, leaving 6 bases of the junction unmatched. The CDR3, as DNA: TGTGCCAGCAGCTTAGCTAGCGGGCCTTTTCAAGAGACCCAGTACTTC. Its translation is CASSLASGPFQETQYF.

This clonotype was seen repeatedly, ten times or more. The chain is built from TRBV4-1 and TRBJ2-3; D is possibly TRBD2 (6 bases). Trimming removed 4 bases at V and 8 bases at J, with 10 bases between. The CDR3 loop spans 12 amino acids. From germline, CDR1 is MGHRA and CDR2 YSYEKL. In DNA form, the CDR3 reads TGCGCCAGCAGCCCACTAGCCGGTACGCAGTATTTT. Protein product: CASSPLAGTQYF.

This clonotype appeared a single time. The chain joins TRBV18 to TRBJ2-1, with no clear D. Trimming took 0 bases from V and 5 from J, leaving 5 bases between them. The length of the CDR3 is 13 residues. Germline-derived CDR1 and CDR2 are KGHSH and LQKENI. Here the CDR3 DNA reads TGTGCCAGCTCACCACCGGGGAACAATGAGCAGTTCTTC. Translation gives CASSPPGNNEQFF.

The rearrangement links TRBV7-9 to TRBJ1-2, with TRBD1 identical over 7 bases. With 1 base clipped from V and 0 bases from J, the junction kept 2 bases outside the gene matches. In germline, CDR1 is SEHNR, CDR2 FQNEAQ (reference sequence). This CDR3 comprises 15 residues. CDR3 nucleotides: TGTGCCAGCAGCTTAGAACAGGGGACTAACTATGGCTACACCTTC. This gives the protein CASSLEQGTNYGYTF.

The V gene is TRBV20-1, the J gene TRBJ1-6; D is undetermined. The V end lost 6 bases, the J end lost 6 bases, and 18 bases lay between the germline ends. The CDR3 is made up of 15 amino acids. The germline gives CDR1 DFQATT, CDR2 SNEGSKA (reference sequence). The DNA of the CDR3 is TGCAGTGCGGGCCCGGGAATCTCTTTTAATTCACCCCTCCACTTT. Residues: CSAGPGISFNSPLHF.

A word on this clonotype: The junction does not match germline at one end; this may be a read error. The genes are TRBV6-2 or TRBV6-3 and TRBJ2-1; 8 bases line up with TRBD1. CDR3 size: 15 residues. Germline CDR1 is MNHEY and CDR2 is SVGEGT. CDR3 coding DNA: TGCGCCAGCAACTCACAGGGGGGAACCTACAATGAGCAGTTCTTC. Translated, it gives CASNSQGGTYNEQFF.

This clonotype turned up a few times. The rearrangement uses TRBV4-2 and TRBJ2-5; D assignment may be TRBD1 or TRBD2 (6 bases each). The CDR3 is made up of 16 amino acids. The ends were cut back, 3 bases at V and 10 bases at J, with 24 bases in the middle. Germline V CDR1 and CDR2: LGHNA, YNFKEQ. CDR3 bases: TGTGCCAGCAGCCAGGATGACGGGGGCCGAAAGGGAGGCCAGTACTTC. Its translation: CASSQDDGGRKGGQYF.

The genes are TRBV10-1 and TRBJ2-1, with D maybe TRBD1 (6 bases). The CDR3 extends over 18 amino acids. The V end was cut by 6 bases, the J end by 1 base, with 22 bases between. Germline V gives CDR1 WNHNN, CDR2 SYGVQD (reference sequence). CDR3 sequence (DNA): TGCGCCAGCAGAAACACCACACAGGGTGAATCGTCCTACAATGAGCAGTTCTTC. Residues: CASRNTTQGESSYNEQFF.

The V gene is TRBV7-2, the J gene TRBJ2-1; 10 bases align to TRBD2. The germline CDR1 and CDR2 sequences are SGHTA and FQGNSA. Trimming removed 5 bases from V and 4 bases from J; junction bases left unmatched: 5. The CDR3 has 15 amino acids. The CDR3 is CASSPGGLAYNEQFF. CDR3 in DNA: TGTGCCAGCAGCCCGGGGGGACTAGCGTACAATGAGCAGTTCTTC.

This clonotype was seen a handful of times. The chain is built from TRBV7-8 and TRBJ2-6, with D maybe TRBD1 (5 bases). Trimming took 4 bases from V and 0 from J, leaving 7 bases between them. The CDR3 extends over 15 amino acids. Germline V gives CDR1 SGHVS, CDR2 FQNEAQ. This CDR3 is CASSSTDSGANVLTF. DNA for the CDR3: TGTGCCAGCAGCTCGACAGACTCTGGGGCCAACGTCCTGACTTTC.

This chain uses TRBV24-1 with TRBJ2-3, with a tentative D call TRBD2 (5 bases). Germline CDR1 is KGHDR and CDR2 is SFDVKD. This CDR3 has 15 residues. Trimming removed 2 bases at V and 4 bases at J, with 12 bases between. The CDR3 reads CATSDWALEADTQYF. The CDR3 DNA reads as TGTGCCACCAGTGATTGGGCACTAGAAGCAGATACGCAGTATTTT.

The genes are TRBV27 and TRBJ2-1; TRBD1 matches 8 bases. The CDR3 runs 15 residues. CDR1 is MNHEY, CDR2 SMNVEV, per germline (reference sequence). The junction had 10 bases not matched to a gene; V was cut back by 7 bases and J by 5 bases. The CDR3 protein is CASNDRDRQHNEQFF. Here the CDR3 DNA reads TGTGCCAGCAATGACCGGGACAGGCAACACAATGAGCAGTTCTTC.

CDR3 sequence: CASSFDEKLFF. The CDR3 region has the DNA TGTGCCAGCAGCTTTGATGAAAAACTGTTTTTT. The rearrangement uses TRBV7-2 and TRBJ1-4; D is ambiguous. V was pared by 3 bases and J by 6 bases, with 2 bases between. Germline V CDR1 and CDR2: SGHTA, FQGNSA. The CDR3 runs 11 residues.